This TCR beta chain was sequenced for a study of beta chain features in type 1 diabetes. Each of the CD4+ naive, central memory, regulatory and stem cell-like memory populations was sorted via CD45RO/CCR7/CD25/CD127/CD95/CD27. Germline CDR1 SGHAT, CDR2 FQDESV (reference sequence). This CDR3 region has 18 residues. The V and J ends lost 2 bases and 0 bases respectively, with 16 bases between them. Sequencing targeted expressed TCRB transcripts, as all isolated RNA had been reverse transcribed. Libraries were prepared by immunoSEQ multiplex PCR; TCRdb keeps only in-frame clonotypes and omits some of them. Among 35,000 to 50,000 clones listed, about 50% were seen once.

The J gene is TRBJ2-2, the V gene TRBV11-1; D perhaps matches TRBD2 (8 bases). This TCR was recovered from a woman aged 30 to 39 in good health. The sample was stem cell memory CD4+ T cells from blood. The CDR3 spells CASSLTHRGLANTGELFF. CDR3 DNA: TGTGCCAGCAGCTTAACGCACAGGGGACTAGCGAACACCGGGGAGCTGTTTTTT. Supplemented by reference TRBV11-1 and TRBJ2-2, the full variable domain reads EAEVAQSPRYKITEKSQAVAFWCDPISGHATLYWYRQILGQGPELLVQFQDESVVDDSQLPKDRFSAERLKGVDSTLKIQPAELGDSAMYLCASSLTHRGLANTGELFFGEGSRLTVL.